This T cell receptor beta chain appears in the sequencing data of a study of cytomegalovirus exposure and HLA in healthy donors. Whole-study results and caveats: Available immune exposure information covered CMV serostatus only. Associated with cytomegalovirus, according to the listing, were 150 to 200 TCR beta chains.

Worth noting for this clone: The target antigen is unknown.

The primer mix had 60 Vbeta and 13 Jbeta primers. Source study methods: Unique TCR beta chains totaled some 78 million in a later count, with around 11 million of them shared. Sequenced by immunoSEQ multiplex PCR; TCRdb stores in-frame clones only, minus some. That table supplies the V and J calls and clone size; D and trimming were determined from the DNA. Among 150,000 to 200,000 clones listed, around four fifths were seen once. The sequencing input was PBMCs. The clonotype originates from a girl aged 10-17 years in good health and CMV-seropositive.

The CDR3 DNA reads as TGTGCCAGCAGTTCCATCGACAGGCTCTCTGGAAACACCATATATTTT. Its protein is CASSSIDRLSGNTIYF. The V call is TRBV6-6, the J call TRBJ1-3, with D possibly being TRBD1 (6 bases). The CDR3 has 16 amino acids. CDR1 is MNHNY and CDR2 is SVGAGI in the germline V gene (reference sequence). V dropped 4 bases and J dropped 0 bases, with 13 bases sitting between them.